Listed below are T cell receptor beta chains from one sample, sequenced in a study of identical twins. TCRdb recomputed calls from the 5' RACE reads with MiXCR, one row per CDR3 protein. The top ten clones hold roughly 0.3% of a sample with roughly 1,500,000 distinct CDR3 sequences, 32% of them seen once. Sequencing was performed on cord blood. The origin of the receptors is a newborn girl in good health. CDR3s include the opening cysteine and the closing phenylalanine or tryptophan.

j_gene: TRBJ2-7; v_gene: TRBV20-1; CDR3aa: CSARDLASSYEQYF
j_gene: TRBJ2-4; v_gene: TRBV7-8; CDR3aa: CASSLVVGRSGLAGGRAKNIQYF
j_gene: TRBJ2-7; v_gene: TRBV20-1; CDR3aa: CSANRGQAGEQYF
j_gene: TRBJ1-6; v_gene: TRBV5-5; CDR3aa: CASSPGRMSSYNSPLHF
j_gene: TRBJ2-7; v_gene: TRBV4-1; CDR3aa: CASSQITRTYEQYF
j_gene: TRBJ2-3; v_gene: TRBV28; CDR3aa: CASTHAGFTTDTQYF
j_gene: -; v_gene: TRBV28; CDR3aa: CASSSPAGVRYNEQYF
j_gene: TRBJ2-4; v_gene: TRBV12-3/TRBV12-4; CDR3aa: CASSLALLAKNIQYF
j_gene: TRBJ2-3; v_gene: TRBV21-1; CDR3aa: CASSFGDLGGGSPDTQYF
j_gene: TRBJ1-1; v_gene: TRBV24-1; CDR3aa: CATSDLGRNTEAFF
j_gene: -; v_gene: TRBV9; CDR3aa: CASSVEAVLADPYNEQYF
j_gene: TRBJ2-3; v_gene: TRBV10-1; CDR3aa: CASSEPAGVTLSSTDTQYF
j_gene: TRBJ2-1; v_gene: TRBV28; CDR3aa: CASSRTSGMAYNEQFF
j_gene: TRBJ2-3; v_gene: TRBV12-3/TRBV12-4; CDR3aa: CASSQSGRTLISTDTQYF
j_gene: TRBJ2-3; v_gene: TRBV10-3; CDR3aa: CAISSGLEKPSTDTQYF
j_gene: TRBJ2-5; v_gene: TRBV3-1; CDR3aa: CASSQDSPGREQYF
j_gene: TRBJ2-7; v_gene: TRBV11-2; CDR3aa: CASSSNRRGAYNEQYF
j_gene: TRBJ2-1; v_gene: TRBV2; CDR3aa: CASSEGGIEQFF
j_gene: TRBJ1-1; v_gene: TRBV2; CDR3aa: CASSAIKPGQGELDTEAFF
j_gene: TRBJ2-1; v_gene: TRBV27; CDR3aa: CASSLLAGAIDEQFF
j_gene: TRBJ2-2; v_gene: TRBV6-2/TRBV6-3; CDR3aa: CASSSRTSGRAGELFF
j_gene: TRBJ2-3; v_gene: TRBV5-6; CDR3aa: CASSFRLAVTDTQYF
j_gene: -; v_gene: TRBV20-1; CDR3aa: CSARAPDRGIYEQYF
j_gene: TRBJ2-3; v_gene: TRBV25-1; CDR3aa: CASSALTGTGEGDTQYF
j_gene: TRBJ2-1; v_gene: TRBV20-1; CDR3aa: CSAQEGPSGYNEQFF
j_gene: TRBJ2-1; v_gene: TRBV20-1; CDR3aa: CSARPPGLADNEQFF
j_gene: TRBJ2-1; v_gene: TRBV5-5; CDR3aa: CASSHGLAGGYGEQFF
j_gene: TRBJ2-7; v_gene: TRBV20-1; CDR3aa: CSARPGGANSYEQYF
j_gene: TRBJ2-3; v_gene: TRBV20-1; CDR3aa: CSASPLAGGSTDTQYF
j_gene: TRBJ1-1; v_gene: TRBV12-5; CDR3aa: CASGLAFNREAFF
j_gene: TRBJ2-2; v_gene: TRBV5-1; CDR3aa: CASSLKSSALGGSGELFF
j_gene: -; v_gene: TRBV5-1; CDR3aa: CASSLWLAHSYNEQYF
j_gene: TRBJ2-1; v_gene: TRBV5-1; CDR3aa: CASSLDARLADEQFF
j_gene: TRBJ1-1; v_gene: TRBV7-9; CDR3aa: CASSLDRFWTEAFF